These 28 T cell receptor beta chains originate from one sample sequenced in a study of radiotherapy plus CTLA-4 blockade in lung cancer (dated by TCRdb to the late 2010s). Preparation of the library involved the immunoSEQ multiplex PCR assay. Here the immuneACCESS table is served through TCRdb, limited to in-frame sequences with V and J called. Missing clones are a known gap in these copies; in checked studies unresolved V genes cover under half, and the rest lacks a known reason. The sample records more than 25,000 clones, 75% to 85% of which are singletons. The ten largest clones capture approximately 15% of the sample. Specimen: peripheral blood, collected from a patient treated with radiotherapy plus ipilimumab. The receptors stem from a human donor with non-small cell lung cancer that progressed on radiotherapy plus ipilimumab.

The CDR3, as DNA: TGTGCCAGCAGTTTTGGGGGAGAGGGATCCTACGAGCAGTACTTC. Translated: CASSFGGEGSYEQYF. The V call is TRBV28, the J call TRBJ2-7, with D possibly being TRBD1 or TRBD2 (5 bases each). The V end lost 3 bases, the J end lost 1 base, and 13 bases lay between the germline ends. Looked up from germline, CDR1 is MDHEN and CDR2 is SYDVKM. The CDR3 length is 15 residues.

The chain has TRBV2 and TRBJ1-1; a weak D match, TRBD1 (5 bases). Germline-derived CDR1 and CDR2 are SNHLY and FYNNEI. With 3 bases removed from V and 3 bases from J, the gap between germline ends came to 11 bases. The CDR3 is made up of 14 amino acids. CDR3 sequence: CASSDKGPHTEAFF. The CDR3 nucleotides read TGTGCCAGCAGTGATAAGGGACCGCACACTGAAGCTTTCTTT.

J is TRBJ2-5 and V is TRBV5-1; D not resolved. Looked up from germline, CDR1 is SGHRS and CDR2 is YFSETQ. The V and J ends lost 4 bases and 1 base respectively, with 5 bases between them. The CDR3 length is 12 residues. This CDR3 is CASSPGQETQYF. CDR3 in DNA: TGCGCCAGCAGCCCGGGCCAAGAGACCCAGTACTTC.

The V and J genes are TRBV5-1 and TRBJ2-1; D not certain. Trimming left V 0 bases short and J 3 bases short, with 10 bases between. CDR1 SGHRS and CDR2 YFSETQ come from the germline V gene. The CDR3 runs to 15 residues. Written as DNA, the CDR3 is TGCGCCAGCAGCTTGGGATGGGCAGGCTACAATGAGCAGTTCTTC. Translating gives CASSLGWAGYNEQFF.

This chain links TRBV5-1 with TRBJ2-5; 8 positions match TRBD2. V shed 1 base, J shed 4 bases, and the junction held 3 bases outside the gene matches. This CDR3 has 14 residues. CDR1 and CDR2 from the germline V gene are SGHRS and YFSETQ. The CDR3 DNA sequence: TGCGCCAGCAGCTTGACGGGAGGGCCAGAGACCCAGTACTTC. Protein: CASSLTGGPETQYF.

The genes are TRBV2 and TRBJ2-5; possibly TRBD2 for D (5 bases). The V and J ends lost 9 bases and 5 bases respectively, with 16 bases between them. CDR1 SNHLY and CDR2 FYNNEI come from the germline V gene. The CDR3 spans 13 residues. The CDR3 coding sequence is TGTGCCAGGAGGGAGCCGGGATTCGAGACCCAGTACTTC. Protein: CARREPGFETQYF.

The rearrangement joins TRBV5-1 to TRBJ2-7; 12 nucleotides match TRBD1. V trimming: 1 base; J trimming: 4 bases; junction bases outside the gene matches: 3. The CDR3 totals 15 residues. Germline V gene sequence: CDR1 SGHRS, CDR2 YFSETQ. The CDR3 DNA sequence: TGCGCCAGCAGCTTGAAGGGACAGGGGGCTTACGAGCAGTACTTC. Residues: CASSLKGQGAYEQYF.

Here the CDR3 DNA reads TGTGCCAGCGGGGACAGGGATACTAGCACAGATACGCAGTATTTT. Translated, it gives CASGDRDTSTDTQYF. V usage is TRBV2 and J usage is TRBJ2-3, with 9 bases that match TRBD1. Trimming at V came to 8 bases and at J to 0 bases, leaving 6 bases not matched to a gene. In germline, CDR1 is SNHLY, CDR2 FYNNEI. The CDR3 has 15 amino acids.

The chain couples TRBV5-4 to TRBJ2-2, with D uncertain. The CDR3 sequence is 13 residues long. The germline V gene has CDR1 SGHNT and CDR2 YYREEE (reference sequence). V dropped 2 bases and J dropped 2 bases, with 4 bases sitting between them. In DNA, the CDR3 is TGTGCCAGCAGCTTCAGAAACACCGGGGAGCTGTTTTTT. Translation: CASSFRNTGELFF.

This clone was observed a few times. The CDR3 sequence: CSVRQGANQPQHF. CDR3 DNA: TGCAGCGTCCGACAGGGGGCTAATCAGCCCCAGCATTTT. V gene TRBV29-1 combines with J gene TRBJ1-5; 10 bases agree with TRBD1. Losses at the gene ends were 6 bases for V and 4 bases for J; bases not matched to a gene: 3. This CDR3 spans 13 amino acids. Germline V CDR1 and CDR2: SQVTM, ANQGSEA.

The V gene is TRBV5-5, the J gene TRBJ2-7; D might be TRBD1 (6 bases). From germline, CDR1 is SGHKS and CDR2 YYEKEE (reference sequence). Trimming removed 0 bases from V and 2 bases from J, with 9 bases in between. This CDR3 region has 14 residues. CDR3 in DNA: TGTGCCAGCAGCTTGGCAGGGGTACCCTACGAGCAGTACTTC. Protein product: CASSLAGVPYEQYF.

The chain uses TRBV7-9 and TRBJ1-1, with D hard to call. Germline CDR1 SEHNR, CDR2 FQNEAQ (reference sequence). The CDR3 is 13 residues long. V was cut by 5 bases and J by 0 bases, with 7 bases left in between. The DNA for the CDR3 is TGTGCCAGCAGCGCAGCAATGAACACTGAAGCTTTCTTT. Translating it yields CASSAAMNTEAFF.

Worth noting for this clone: This specimen includes other DNA sequences encoding the same CDR3. The V and J genes are TRBV9 and TRBJ1-1, with no clear D. Trimming left V 7 bases short and J 1 base short, with 11 bases between. This CDR3 has 13 residues. Germline V gene data show CDR1 as SGDLS and CDR2 as YYNGEE. CDR3 residues: CASSEQPNTEAFF. The CDR3 region has the DNA TGTGCCAGCTCCGAACAGCCGAACACTGAAGCTTTCTTT.

V and J are TRBV5-6 and TRBJ1-6; 7 positions agree with TRBD1. The CDR3 totals 15 residues. The germline CDR1 and CDR2 sequences are SGHDT and YYEEEE. V dropped 0 bases and J dropped 9; count of bases not matched to a gene: 6. The CDR3 here is CASSLARTGGSPLHF. The CDR3 nucleotides are TGTGCCAGCAGCTTGGCTCGGACAGGAGGTTCACCCCTCCACTTT.

The V and J genes are TRBV10-1 and TRBJ2-1; D remains ambiguous. The V gene lost 2 bases and the J gene lost 5 bases, with 7 bases spanning the gap. Germline lookup yields CDR1 WNHNN and CDR2 SYGVQD (reference sequence). This CDR3 contains 13 residues. The CDR3 loop is CASSERLNNEQFF. As DNA, the CDR3 is TGCGCCAGCAGTGAGAGGCTGAACAATGAGCAGTTCTTC.

This clone occurred a few times. The chain employs TRBV28 and TRBJ2-1, with TRBD2 matching 9 bases. Germline trimming cut 5 bases from V and 2 bases from J; bases unmatched to any gene: 7. The germline CDR1 and CDR2 sequences are MDHEN and SYDVKM. This CDR3 spans 16 amino acids. CDR3 sequence: CASSPDSGGPYNEQFF. The CDR3 DNA is TGTGCCAGCAGTCCAGACAGCGGGGGGCCCTACAATGAGCAGTTCTTC. Variable domain in full (rest from reference TRBV28 and TRBJ2-1): DVKVTQSSRYLVKRTGEKVFLECVQDMDHENMFWYRQDPGLGLRLIYFSYDVKMKEKGDIPEGYSVSREKKERFSLILESASTNQTSMYLCASSPDSGGPYNEQFFGPGTRLTVL.

The chain links TRBV11-2 to TRBJ2-7; the match to TRBD1 covers 8 bases. The CDR3 has 16 residues. The germline gives CDR1 SGHAT, CDR2 FQNNGV. Trimming took 1 base from V and 1 from J; bases not matched to a gene: 6. The CDR3: CASSLGGDRGSYEQYF. In DNA, the CDR3 is TGTGCCAGCAGCTTAGGAGGAGACAGGGGATCCTACGAGCAGTACTTC.

The genes are TRBV5-1 and TRBJ2-7; the D is unclear. Germline V CDR1 and CDR2: SGHRS, YFSETQ. The germline V and J ends were trimmed by 4 bases and 2 bases, with 10 bases remaining between them. CDR3 length: 13 residues. CDR3 amino acids: CASSQDPAYEQYF. The CDR3 DNA is TGCGCCAGCAGCCAGGATCCTGCCTACGAGCAGTACTTC.

This clone was recorded only once. The CDR3 loop reads CASSTLGQSTGELFF. DNA of the CDR3: TGTGCCAGCAGCACGCTCGGACAGTCCACCGGGGAGCTGTTTTTT. The chain couples TRBV7-9 to TRBJ2-2; TRBD1 is a possible D gene (6 bases). V was clipped by 5 bases and J by 4 bases, with 14 bases between them. This CDR3 contains 15 residues. Germline V gene lookup returns CDR1 SEHNR and CDR2 FQNEAQ (reference sequence).

The chain employs TRBV28 and TRBJ1-2; possibly TRBD1 for D (5 bases). Germline lookup yields CDR1 MDHEN and CDR2 SYDVKM. CDR3 length: 13 amino acids. The V end was cut by 0 bases, the J end by 5 bases, with 7 bases between. The CDR3 DNA reads as TGTGCCAGCAGTTTATGGGGGGATTATGGCTACACCTTC. It specifies CASSLWGDYGYTF.

The chain joins TRBV19 to TRBJ2-1, with 10 nucleotides matching TRBD2. Germline assignment: CDR1 LNHDA and CDR2 SQIVND (reference sequence). V was clipped by 1 base and J by 3 bases; unmatched bases: 0. CDR3 length: 15 residues. The CDR3 region has the DNA TGTGCCAGTAGTATAGGGACTAGCGGCTACAATGAGCAGTTCTTC. It translates to CASSIGTSGYNEQFF.

The genes are TRBV11-3 and TRBJ2-3; TRBD1 agrees at 7 bases. The germline CDR1 and CDR2 sequences are SGHNT and YENEEA. The V and J ends lost 1 base and 0 bases, in that order; junction bases with no gene match: 4. CDR3 length equals 16 residues. CDR3 nucleotides: TGTGCCAGCAGCTTAGGTGGACAGGTTAGCACAGATACGCAGTATTTT. Its translation is CASSLGGQVSTDTQYF.

J is TRBJ1-3 and V is TRBV28; unclear D gene. The CDR3 is made up of 13 amino acids. Germline V CDR1 and CDR2: MDHEN, SYDVKM. Trimming shortened V by 8 bases and J by 4 bases, and 12 bases separated the two germline ends. The CDR3 region is CASSTAGGNTIYF. CDR3 coding DNA: TGTGCCAGCTCTACGGCCGGGGGAAACACCATATATTTT.

The chain recombines TRBV7-3 with TRBJ2-3, with 10 positions matching TRBD2. V was pared by 0 bases and J by 7 bases, with 4 bases of the junction left unmatched. The CDR3 is made up of 15 amino acids. Germline loops: CDR1 SGHTA, CDR2 FQGTGA. CDR3 bases: TGTGCCAGCAGCTTAACCAGCGGGGGGGCGAATACGCAGTATTTT. The encoded protein is CASSLTSGGANTQYF. The whole variable domain, filled in from reference TRBV7-3 and TRBJ2-3, reads GAGVSQTPSNKVTEKGKYVELRCDPISGHTALYWYRQSLGQGPEFLIYFQGTGAADDSGLPNDRFFAVRPEGSVSTLKIQRTERGDSAVYLCASSLTSGGANTQYFGPGTRLTVL.

The chain is built from TRBV7-2 and TRBJ1-4, with TRBD1 identical over 9 bases. The germline gives CDR1 SGHTA, CDR2 FQGNSA. The CDR3 loop spans 14 amino acids. V trimming: 5 bases; J trimming: 8 bases; junction bases outside the gene matches: 6. The CDR3 sequence: CASSGGQGWEKLFF. CDR3 bases: TGTGCCAGCAGCGGTGGACAGGGGTGGGAAAAACTGTTTTTT.

The V gene is TRBV6-1, the J gene TRBJ2-7; D remains unclear. The CDR3 has 14 amino acids. CDR1 and CDR2 from the germline V gene are MNHNS and SASEGT. Trimming removed 7 bases from V and 0 bases from J, with 13 bases in between. The CDR3 DNA follows: TGTGCCAGCAAGACGACCACCGCCTCCTACGAGCAGTACTTC. It specifies CASKTTTASYEQYF.

The gene calls are TRBV28 and TRBJ2-3; TRBD2 matches at 10 bases. The CDR3 sequence is 17 residues long. The germline gives CDR1 MDHEN, CDR2 SYDVKM. J lost 4 bases, V lost 2 bases, and 9 bases had no gene match. The CDR3 DNA reads TGTGCCAGCAGTTTAGAAGGACTAGCGGTTCGGGCAGATACGCAGTATTTT. Encoded protein: CASSLEGLAVRADTQYF.

V and J are TRBV21-1 and TRBJ1-3; the listed D gene, TRBD1, was not tested against the DNA. TRBV21-1 is marked as a pseudogene. This CDR3 spans 18 amino acids. The CDR3 DNA reads TGTGCCAGCAGCAAAACTATTAACTCCGGGACAGAAGGAAACACCATATATTTT. Protein sequence: CASSKTINSGTEGNTIYF.